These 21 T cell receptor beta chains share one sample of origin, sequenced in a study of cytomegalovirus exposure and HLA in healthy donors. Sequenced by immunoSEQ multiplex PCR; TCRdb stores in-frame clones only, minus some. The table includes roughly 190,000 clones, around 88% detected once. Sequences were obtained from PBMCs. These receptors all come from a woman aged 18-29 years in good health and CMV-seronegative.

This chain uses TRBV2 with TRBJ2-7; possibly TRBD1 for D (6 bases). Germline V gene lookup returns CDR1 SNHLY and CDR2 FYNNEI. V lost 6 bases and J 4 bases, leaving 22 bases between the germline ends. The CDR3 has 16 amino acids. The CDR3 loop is CASRTPRQARSYEQYF. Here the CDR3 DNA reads TGTGCCAGCAGGACTCCCCGACAGGCAAGGAGTTACGAGCAGTACTTC.

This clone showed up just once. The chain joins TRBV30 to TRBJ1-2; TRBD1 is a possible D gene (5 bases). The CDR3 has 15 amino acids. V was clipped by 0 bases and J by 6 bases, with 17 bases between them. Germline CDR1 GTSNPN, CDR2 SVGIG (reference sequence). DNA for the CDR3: TGTGCCTGGAGTGTTTCTGACAGCCTAAACAATGGCTACACCTTC. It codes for CAWSVSDSLNNGYTF.

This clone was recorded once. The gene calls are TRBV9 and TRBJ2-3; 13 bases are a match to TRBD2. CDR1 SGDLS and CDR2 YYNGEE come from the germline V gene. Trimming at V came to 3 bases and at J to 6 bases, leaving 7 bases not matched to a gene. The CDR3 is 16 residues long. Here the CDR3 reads CASSAGLAGELDTQYF. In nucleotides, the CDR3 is TGTGCCAGCAGCGCCGGACTAGCGGGAGAGTTGGATACGCAGTATTTT.

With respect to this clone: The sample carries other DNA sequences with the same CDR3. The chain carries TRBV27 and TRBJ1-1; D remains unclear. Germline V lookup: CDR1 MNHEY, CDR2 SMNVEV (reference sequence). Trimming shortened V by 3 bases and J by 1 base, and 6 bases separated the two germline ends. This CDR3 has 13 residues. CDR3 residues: CASSLGRNTEAFF. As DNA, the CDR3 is TGTGCCAGCAGTTTGGGCAGGAACACTGAAGCTTTCTTT.

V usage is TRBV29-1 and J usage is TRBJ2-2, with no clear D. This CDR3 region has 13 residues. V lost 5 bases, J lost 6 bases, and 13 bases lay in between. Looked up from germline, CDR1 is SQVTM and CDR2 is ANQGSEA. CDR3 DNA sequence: TGCAGCGTTTTAATACGGTTGGCCGGGGAGCTGTTTTTT. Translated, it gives CSVLIRLAGELFF.

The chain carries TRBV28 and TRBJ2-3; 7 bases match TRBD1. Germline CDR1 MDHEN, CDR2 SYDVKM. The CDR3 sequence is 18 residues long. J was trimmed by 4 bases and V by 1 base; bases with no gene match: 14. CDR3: CASSLSPGAQGIPDTQYF. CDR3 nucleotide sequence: TGTGCCAGCAGTTTATCCCCCGGGGCACAGGGGATACCAGATACGCAGTATTTT.

This CDR3 reads CASSPSGGVETQYF. The CDR3 bases are TGTGCCAGCTCACCAAGCGGGGGGGTAGAGACCCAGTACTTC. The chain couples TRBV18 to TRBJ2-5, with 10 bases aligning to TRBD2. Looked up from germline, CDR1 is KGHSH and CDR2 is LQKENI. This CDR3 has 14 amino acids. The trim removed 2 bases at V and 4 bases at J, leaving 1 base unmatched.

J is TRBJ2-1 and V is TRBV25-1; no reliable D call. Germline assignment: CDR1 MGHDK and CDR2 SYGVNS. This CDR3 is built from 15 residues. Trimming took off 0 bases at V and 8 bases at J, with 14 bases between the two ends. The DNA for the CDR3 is TGTGCCAGCAGTGAATATGTATCGGGTGCTGATGAGCAGTTCTTC. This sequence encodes CASSEYVSGADEQFF.

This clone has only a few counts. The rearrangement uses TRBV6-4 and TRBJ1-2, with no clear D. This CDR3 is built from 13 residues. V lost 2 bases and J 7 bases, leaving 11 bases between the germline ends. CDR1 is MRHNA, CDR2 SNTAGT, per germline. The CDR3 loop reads CASSDRVGSGYTF. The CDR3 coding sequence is TGTGCCAGCAGTGACCGGGTGGGTTCTGGCTACACCTTC.

CDR3: CAWRRQGGTGELFF. CDR3 sequence (DNA): TGTGCCTGGAGAAGACAGGGAGGCACCGGGGAGCTGTTTTTT. The genes are TRBV30 and TRBJ2-2; TRBD1 might be the D (7 bases). Per germline, CDR1 GTSNPN and CDR2 SVGIG (reference sequence). Trimming cost V 3 bases and J 4 bases, with 12 bases left between them. CDR3 length equals 14 residues.

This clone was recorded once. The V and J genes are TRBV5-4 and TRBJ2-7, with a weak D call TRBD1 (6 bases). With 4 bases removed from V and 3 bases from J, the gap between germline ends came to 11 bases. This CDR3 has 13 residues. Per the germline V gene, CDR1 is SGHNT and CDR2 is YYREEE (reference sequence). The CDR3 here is CASSNTGSYEQYF. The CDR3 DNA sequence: TGTGCCAGCAGCAACACAGGGAGCTACGAGCAGTACTTC.

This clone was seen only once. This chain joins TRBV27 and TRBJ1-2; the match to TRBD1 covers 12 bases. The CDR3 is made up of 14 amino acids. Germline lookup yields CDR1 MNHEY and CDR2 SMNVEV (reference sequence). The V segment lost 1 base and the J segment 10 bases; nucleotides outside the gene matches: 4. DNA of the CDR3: TGTGCCAGCAGTTTATTGGGACAGGGGGCTTCCTACACCTTC. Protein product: CASSLLGQGASYTF.

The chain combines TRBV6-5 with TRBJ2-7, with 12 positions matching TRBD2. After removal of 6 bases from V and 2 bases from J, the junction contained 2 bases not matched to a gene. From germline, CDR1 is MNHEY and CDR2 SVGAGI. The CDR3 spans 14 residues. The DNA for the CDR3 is TGTGCCAGCAGAGGACTAGCGGGAACCTACGAGCAGTACTTC. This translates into CASRGLAGTYEQYF.

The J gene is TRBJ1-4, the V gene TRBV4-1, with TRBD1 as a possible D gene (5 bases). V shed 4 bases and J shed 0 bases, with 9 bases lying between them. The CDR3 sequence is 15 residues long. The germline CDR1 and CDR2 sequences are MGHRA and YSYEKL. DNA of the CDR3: TGCGCCAGCAGCCTGCAGGGTTCAACTAATGAAAAACTGTTTTTT. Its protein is CASSLQGSTNEKLFF.

CDR3 residues: CASSLASVDPLPLHF. Written as DNA, the CDR3 is TGTGCCAGCAGCTTGGCCAGCGTTGACCCCTTACCCCTCCACTTT. The chain is built from TRBV5-5 and TRBJ1-6, with D hard to call. CDR1 SGHKS and CDR2 YYEKEE come from the germline V gene (reference sequence). The CDR3 length is 15 residues. Between the trimmed V and J ends, which lost 0 bases and 12 bases, there was a span of 16 bases.

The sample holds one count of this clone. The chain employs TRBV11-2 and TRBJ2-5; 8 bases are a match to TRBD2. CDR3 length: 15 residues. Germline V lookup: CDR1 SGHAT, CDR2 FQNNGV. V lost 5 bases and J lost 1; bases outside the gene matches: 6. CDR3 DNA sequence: TGTGCCAGCAGCAAGGGGGGGACTAGCCAAGAGACCCAGTACTTC. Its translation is CASSKGGTSQETQYF.

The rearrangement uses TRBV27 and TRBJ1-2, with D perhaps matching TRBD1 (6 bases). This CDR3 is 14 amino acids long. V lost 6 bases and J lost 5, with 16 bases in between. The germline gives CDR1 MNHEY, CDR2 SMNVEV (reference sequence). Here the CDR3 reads CASSAGTNLYGYTF. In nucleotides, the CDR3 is TGTGCCAGCAGCGCCGGGACAAATTTGTATGGCTACACCTTC.

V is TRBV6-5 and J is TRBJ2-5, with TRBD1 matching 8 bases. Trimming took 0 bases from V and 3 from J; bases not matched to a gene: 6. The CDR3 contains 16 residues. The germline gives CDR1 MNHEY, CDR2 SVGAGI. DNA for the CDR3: TGTGCCAGCAGTTACTCCAGGGGGCGAGGAAAAGAGACCCAGTACTTC. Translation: CASSYSRGRGKETQYF.

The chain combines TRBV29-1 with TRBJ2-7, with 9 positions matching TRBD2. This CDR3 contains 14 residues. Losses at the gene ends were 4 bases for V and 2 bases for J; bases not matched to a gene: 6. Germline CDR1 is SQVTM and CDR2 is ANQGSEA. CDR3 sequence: CSVGGGRGAYEQYF. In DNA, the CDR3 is TGCAGCGTTGGGGGCGGGAGGGGGGCCTACGAGCAGTACTTC.

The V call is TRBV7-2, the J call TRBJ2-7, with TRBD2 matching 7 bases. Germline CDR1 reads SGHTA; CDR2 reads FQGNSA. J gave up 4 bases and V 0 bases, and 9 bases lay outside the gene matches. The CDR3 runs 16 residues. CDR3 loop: CASSLAQRGTTYEQYF. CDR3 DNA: TGTGCCAGCAGCTTAGCGCAGCGGGGAACGACTTACGAGCAGTACTTC.

CDR3 in amino acids: CASSFENRGGNSPLHF. Written as DNA, the CDR3 is TGTGCCAGCAGCTTCGAGAACAGGGGTGGTAATTCACCCCTCCACTTT. V is TRBV5-4 and J is TRBJ1-6; 7 bases map to TRBD1. This CDR3 has 16 amino acids. J gave up 6 bases and V 2 bases, and 8 bases lay outside the gene matches. The V gene's germline CDR1 is SGHNT and CDR2 YYREEE (reference sequence).